This is a list of T cell receptor beta chains from one sample in a study of Ad26.COV2.S vaccination and SARS-CoV-2 variants. Sequenced by immunoSEQ multiplex PCR; TCRdb stores in-frame clones only, minus some. The table includes fewer than 400,000 clones, roughly nine tenths detected once. The specimen comprised peripheral blood, sampled in a trial of Ad26.COV2.S vaccine versus placebo. The receptors here all came from a person aged 18-60 years who received the Ad26.COV2.S COVID-19 vaccine or a placebo. Each CDR3 is given with its conserved first and last residue.

CDR3 protein,V gene
CASSTYRETQYF,TRBV6-5
CASWDAAGSPLHF,TRBV6-5
CASSPTGPSSEAFF,TRBV5-8
CASSKLAGGRDEQFF,TRBV6-5
CASSSRTDYGYTF,TRBV7-2
CASSEEVGLADNEQFF,TRBV6-1
CASSYDRGVETQYF,TRBV7-2
CATSRDSFDEQFF,TRBV15
CSVGPLGGSYGYTF,TRBV29-1
CASSLVTSATYNEQFF,TRBV7-6
CASGWQVNTEAFF,TRBV12-5
CASSFYGTRRGSNQPQHF,TRBV27
CASSLPEDYRSAYNEQFF,TRBV7-6
CASSQDLGSSGAKNIQYF,TRBV4-3
CASGLGGSYNEQFF,TRBV6-2/TRBV6-3
CASTVDRNYGYTF,TRBV19
CASRGTGYEKLFF,TRBV19
CASSLSPGAQGGTQHF,TRBV11-2
CASSLTRDSGPNTEAFF,TRBV5-4
CATSRGQTSGVGDTQYF,TRBV15
CASSEGHVAPGELFF,TRBV2
CASSSGGRNYEQYF,TRBV13
CASSLGWVMNTEAFF,TRBV5-1
CASSSPGGGWTEAFF,TRBV7-9
CASSQDTGGAYNEQFF,TRBV4-3
CASSLEGGGQAFF,TRBV5-1
CASSLAGQVSPLHF,TRBV5-6
CAWSVTGPSSNQPQHF,TRBV30
CASGIEGRSNQPQHF,TRBV12-5
CASSQAVQGGNSPQHF,TRBV4-3
CAWSVSAGEGEKLFF,TRBV30
CASSRPWGGTDEQFF,TRBV5-6
CSGQTNTEAFF,TRBV29-1
CASHNYGYTF,TRBV28
CASSFAGNQPQHF,TRBV7-9
CASSRRLLGPFANTGELFF,TRBV18
CASRPDTGGDGYTF,TRBV3-1/TRBV3-2
CASSIGLGTLLGTEAFF,TRBV19
CASRSGLAGSYEQYF,TRBV7-9
CASSLLEGFDYGYTF,TRBV5-1
CASSETPGQGAQPQHF,TRBV25-1
CASSYSRVNQPQHF,TRBV6-5